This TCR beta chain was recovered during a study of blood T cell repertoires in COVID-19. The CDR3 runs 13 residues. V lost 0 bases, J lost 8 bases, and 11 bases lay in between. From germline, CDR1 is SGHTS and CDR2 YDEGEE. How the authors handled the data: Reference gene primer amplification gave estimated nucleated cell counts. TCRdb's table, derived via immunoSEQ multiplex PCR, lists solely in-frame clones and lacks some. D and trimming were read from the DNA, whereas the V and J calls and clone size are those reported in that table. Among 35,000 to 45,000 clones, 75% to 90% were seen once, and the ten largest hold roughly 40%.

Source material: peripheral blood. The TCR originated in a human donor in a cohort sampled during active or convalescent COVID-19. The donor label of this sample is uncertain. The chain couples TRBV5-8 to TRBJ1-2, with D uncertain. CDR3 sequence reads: CASSLGRGFGYTF. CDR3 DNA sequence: TGTGCCAGCAGCTTGGGTCGGGGATTCGGCTACACCTTC.